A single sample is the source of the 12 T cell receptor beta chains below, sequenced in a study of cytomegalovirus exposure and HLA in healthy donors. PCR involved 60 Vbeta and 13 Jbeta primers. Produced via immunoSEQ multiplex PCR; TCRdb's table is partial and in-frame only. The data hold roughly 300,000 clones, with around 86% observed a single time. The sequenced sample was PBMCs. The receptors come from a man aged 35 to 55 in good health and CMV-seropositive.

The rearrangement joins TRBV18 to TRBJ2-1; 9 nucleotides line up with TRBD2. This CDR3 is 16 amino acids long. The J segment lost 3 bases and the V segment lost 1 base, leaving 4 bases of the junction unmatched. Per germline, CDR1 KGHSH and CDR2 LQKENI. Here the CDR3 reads CASSPRKRGDYNEQFF. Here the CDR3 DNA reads TGTGCCAGCTCACCACGGAAGCGGGGGGACTACAATGAGCAGTTCTTC.

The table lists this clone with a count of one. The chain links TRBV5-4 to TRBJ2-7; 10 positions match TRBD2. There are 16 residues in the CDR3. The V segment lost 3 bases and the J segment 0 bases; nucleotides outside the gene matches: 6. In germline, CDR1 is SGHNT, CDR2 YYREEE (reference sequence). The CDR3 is CASSSGLAASSYEQYF. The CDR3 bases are TGTGCCAGCAGCTCAGGACTAGCGGCAAGCTCCTACGAGCAGTACTTC.

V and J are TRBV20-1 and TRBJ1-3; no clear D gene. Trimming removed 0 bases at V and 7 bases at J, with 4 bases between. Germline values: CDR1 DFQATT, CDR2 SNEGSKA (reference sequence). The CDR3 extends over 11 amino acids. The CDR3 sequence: CSARDLNTIYF. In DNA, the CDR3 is TGCAGTGCTAGAGATCTGAACACCATATATTTT.

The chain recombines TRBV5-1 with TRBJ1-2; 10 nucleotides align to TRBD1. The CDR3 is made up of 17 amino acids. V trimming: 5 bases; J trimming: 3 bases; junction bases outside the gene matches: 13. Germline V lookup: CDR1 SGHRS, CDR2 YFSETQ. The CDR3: CASSWRAQGQGDYGYTF. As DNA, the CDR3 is TGCGCCAGCAGTTGGCGGGCACAAGGACAGGGGGACTATGGCTACACCTTC.

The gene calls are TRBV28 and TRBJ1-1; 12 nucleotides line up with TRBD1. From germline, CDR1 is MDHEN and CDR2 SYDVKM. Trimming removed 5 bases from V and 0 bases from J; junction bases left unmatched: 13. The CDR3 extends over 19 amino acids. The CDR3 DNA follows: TGTGCCAGCAGTCTTCCCCCCCGGGACAGGGGGCATGTGAACACTGAAGCTTTCTTT. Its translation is CASSLPPRDRGHVNTEAFF.

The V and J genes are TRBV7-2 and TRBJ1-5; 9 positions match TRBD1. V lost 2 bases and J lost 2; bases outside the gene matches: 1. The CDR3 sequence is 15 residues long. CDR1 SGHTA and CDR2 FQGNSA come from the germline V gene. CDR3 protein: CASSLTGGGNQPQHF. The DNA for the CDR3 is TGTGCCAGCAGCTTAACAGGGGGCGGCAATCAGCCCCAGCATTTT.

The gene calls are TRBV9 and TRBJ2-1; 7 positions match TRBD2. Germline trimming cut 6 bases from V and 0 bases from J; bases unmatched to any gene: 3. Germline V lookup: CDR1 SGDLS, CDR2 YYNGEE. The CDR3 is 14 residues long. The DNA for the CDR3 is TGTGCCAGCACGGCGGGAGACTCCTACAATGAGCAGTTCTTC. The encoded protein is CASTAGDSYNEQFF. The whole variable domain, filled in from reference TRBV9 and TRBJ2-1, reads DSGVTQTPKHLITATGQRVTLRCSPRSGDLSVYWYQQSLDQGLQFLIQYYNGEERAKGNILERFSAQQFPDLHSELNLSSLELGDSALYFCASTAGDSYNEQFFGPGTRLTVL.

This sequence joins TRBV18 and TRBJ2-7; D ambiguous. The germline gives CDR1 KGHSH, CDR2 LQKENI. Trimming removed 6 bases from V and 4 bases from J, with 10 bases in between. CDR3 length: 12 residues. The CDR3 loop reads CASSEVGYEQYF. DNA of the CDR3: TGTGCCAGCTCCGAAGTCGGGTACGAGCAGTACTTC.

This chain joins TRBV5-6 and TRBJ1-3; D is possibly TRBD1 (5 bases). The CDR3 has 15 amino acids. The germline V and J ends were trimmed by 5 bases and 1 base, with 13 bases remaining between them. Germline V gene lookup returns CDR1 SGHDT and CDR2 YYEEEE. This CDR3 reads CASSRIQGSGNTIYF. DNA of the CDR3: TGTGCCAGCAGTCGCATCCAGGGATCTGGAAACACCATATATTTT.

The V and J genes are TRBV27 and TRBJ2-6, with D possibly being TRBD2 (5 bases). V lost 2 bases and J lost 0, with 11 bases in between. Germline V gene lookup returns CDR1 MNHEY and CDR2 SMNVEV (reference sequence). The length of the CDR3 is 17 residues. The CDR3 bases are TGTGCCAGCAGTTTACAGAGGGTTAGCTCTGGGGCCAACGTCCTGACTTTC. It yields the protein CASSLQRVSSGANVLTF.

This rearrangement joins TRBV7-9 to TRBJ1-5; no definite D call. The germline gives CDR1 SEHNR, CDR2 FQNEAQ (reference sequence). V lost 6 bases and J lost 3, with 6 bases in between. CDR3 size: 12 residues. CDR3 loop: CASRGVNQPQHF. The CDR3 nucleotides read TGTGCCAGCAGGGGAGTCAATCAGCCCCAGCATTTT.

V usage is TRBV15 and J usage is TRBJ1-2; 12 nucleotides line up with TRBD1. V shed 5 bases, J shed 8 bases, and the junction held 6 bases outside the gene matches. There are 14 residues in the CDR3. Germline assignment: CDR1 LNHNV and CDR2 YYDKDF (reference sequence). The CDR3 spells CATSRGQGAGGYTF. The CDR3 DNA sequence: TGTGCCACCAGCCGGGGACAGGGGGCGGGCGGCTACACCTTC.